This TCR beta chain stems from a study of beta chain features in type 1 diabetes. cDNA synthesis used the whole RNA isolate, giving expressed TCRB sequences. TCRdb keeps only in-frame clones here, not all; method: immunoSEQ multiplex PCR. The sample includes a few hundred thousand clones, approximately 11% of them seen just once. This clone was counted between two and nine times. Its antigen is as yet unknown. Study findings and constraints: Patients with type 1 diabetes showed fewer VDJ junction insertions and more deletions. In comparison with healthy donors, patients had naive, central memory and Treg TCRB repertoires that appeared more similar. Whether HLA type influences TCRB rearrangement remained unresolved here.

Germline assignment: CDR1 GTSNPN and CDR2 SVGIG (reference sequence). The CDR3 is made up of 12 amino acids. The J segment lost 3 bases and the V segment lost 5 bases, leaving 2 bases of the junction unmatched. The sample was central memory CD4+ T cells from blood. This receptor was identified in a man younger than 35 in good health. The rearrangement joins TRBV30 to TRBJ2-3; 7 bases are a match to TRBD2. The CDR3 is CAWGRATDTQYF. The CDR3 DNA sequence: TGTGCCTGGGGGAGGGCAACAGATACGCAGTATTTT.